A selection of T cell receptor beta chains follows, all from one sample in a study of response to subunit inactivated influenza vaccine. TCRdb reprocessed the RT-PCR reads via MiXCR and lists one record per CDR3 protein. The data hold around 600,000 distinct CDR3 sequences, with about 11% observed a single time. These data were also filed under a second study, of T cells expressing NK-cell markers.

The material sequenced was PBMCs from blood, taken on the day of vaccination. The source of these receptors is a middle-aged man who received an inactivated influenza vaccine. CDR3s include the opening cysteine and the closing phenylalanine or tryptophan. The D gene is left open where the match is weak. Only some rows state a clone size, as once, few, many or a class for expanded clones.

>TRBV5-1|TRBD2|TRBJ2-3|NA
TGCGCCAGCAGCGGCGGGGGGGCAGAAGATACGCAGTATTTT
CASSGGGAEDTQYF
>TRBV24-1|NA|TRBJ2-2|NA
TGTGCCACCAGTGAAACGACAGGTCGGAGGACCGGGGAGCTGTTTTTT
CATSETTGRRTGELFF
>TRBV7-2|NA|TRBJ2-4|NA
TGTGCCAGCAGCCAACGGGCCTTACCCAAAAACATTCAGTACTTC
CASSQRALPKNIQYF
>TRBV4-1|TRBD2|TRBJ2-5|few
TGCGCCAGCGGGAGGACTAGCGGGGAAGAGACCCAGTACTTC
CASGRTSGEETQYF
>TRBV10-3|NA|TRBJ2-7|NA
TGTGCCATCAGGGGGGGACAAAGGAGCTCCTACGAGCAGTACTTC
CAIRGGQRSSYEQYF
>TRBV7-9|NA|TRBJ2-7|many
TGTGCCAGCAGCGCCGAATACGAGCAGTACTTC
CASSAEYEQYF
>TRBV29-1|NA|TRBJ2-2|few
TGCAGCTCAAGCTGGAACACCGGGGAGCTGTTTTTT
CSSSWNTGELFF
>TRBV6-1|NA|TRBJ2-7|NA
TGTGCCAGCAGCCCCTCTGGCCAGAGAAGCTCCTACGAGCAGTACTTC
CASSPSGQRSSYEQYF
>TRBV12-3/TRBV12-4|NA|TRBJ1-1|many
TGTGCCAGCAGCAGGGATGTCACTGAAGCTTTCTTT
CASSRDVTEAFF
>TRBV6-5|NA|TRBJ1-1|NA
TGTGCCAGCAGTTACTCGAATCCAGAAATGAACACTGAAGCTTTCTTT
CASSYSNPEMNTEAFF
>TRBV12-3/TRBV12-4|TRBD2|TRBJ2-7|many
TGTGCCAGCAGCCCATCCGGGGGGGCCTACGAGCAGTACTTC
CASSPSGGAYEQYF
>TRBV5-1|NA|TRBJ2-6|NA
TGCGCCAGCAGCTTCCAGAACTCTGGGGCCAACGTCCTGACTTTC
CASSFQNSGANVLTF
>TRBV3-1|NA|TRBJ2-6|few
TGTGCCAGCAGCCGTCTTTTATGGGGCAGCTCTGGGGCCAACGTCCTGACTTTC
CASSRLLWGSSGANVLTF
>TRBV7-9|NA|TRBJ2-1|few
TGTGCCAGCAGCTTAGGCCCTTTGAATGAGCAGTTCTTC
CASSLGPLNEQFF
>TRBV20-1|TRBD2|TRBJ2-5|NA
TGCAGTGGTCGAAGCGGGGGACAAGAGACCCAGTACTTC
CSGRSGGQETQYF
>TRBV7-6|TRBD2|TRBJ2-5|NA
TGTGCCAGCAGCGGGCCTAGCGGGGGAAACCAAGAGACCCAGTACTTC
CASSGPSGGNQETQYF
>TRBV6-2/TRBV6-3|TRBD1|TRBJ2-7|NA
TGTGCCAGCAGTTCCGGGACAGGGCGCTCCTACGAGCAGTACTTC
CASSSGTGRSYEQYF
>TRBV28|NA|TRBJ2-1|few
TGTGCCAGCAGTTTAAGGCAGGGCCTAGTATACAATGAGCAGTTCTTC
CASSLRQGLVYNEQFF
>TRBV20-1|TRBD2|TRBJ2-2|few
TGCAGTGCTAGAGATATATCGACTAGCGGGCCGTCCACCGGGGAGCTGTTTTTT
CSARDISTSGPSTGELFF
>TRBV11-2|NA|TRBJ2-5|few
TGTGCCAGCAGCCGACTAGAACGAGAGACCCAGTACTTC
CASSRLERETQYF
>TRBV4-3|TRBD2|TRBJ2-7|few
TGCGCCAGCAGCCTCTCACCCGGGACTAGCGGGGGGTACGAGCAGTACTTC
CASSLSPGTSGGYEQYF
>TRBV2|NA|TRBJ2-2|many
TGTGCCAGCATAGGGGGCACCGGGGAGCTGTTTTTT
CASIGGTGELFF
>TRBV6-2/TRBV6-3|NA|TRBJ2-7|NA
TGTGCCACCCACATAGACAGAACCTTCTACGAGCAGTACTTC
CATHIDRTFYEQYF
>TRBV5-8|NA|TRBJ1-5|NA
TGTGCCAGCAGCTCAGACATAGTATATCAGCCCCAGCATTTT
CASSSDIVYQPQHF
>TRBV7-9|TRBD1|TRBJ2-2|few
TGTGCCAGCGGGACAGGGGCCACCGGGGAGCTGTTTTTT
CASGTGATGELFF
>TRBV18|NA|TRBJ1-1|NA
TGTGCCAGCTCACCACCGGGACGGATGAACACTGAAGCTTTCTTT
CASSPPGRMNTEAFF
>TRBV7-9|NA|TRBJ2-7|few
TGTGCCAGCAGCTTAGTCGGGGGCGTCTACGAGCAGTACTTC
CASSLVGGVYEQYF
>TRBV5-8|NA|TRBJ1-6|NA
TGTGCCAGCAGGTCGACAGAGAATTCACCCCTCCACTTT
CASRSTENSPLHF
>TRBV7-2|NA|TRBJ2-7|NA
TGTGCCAGCAGCTTAGCGAGTATGGGGGAGCAGTACTTC
CASSLASMGEQYF
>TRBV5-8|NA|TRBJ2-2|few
TGTGCCAGCAGCTTGTGGGCCGGGACCCAAAACACCGGGGAGCTGTTTTTT
CASSLWAGTQNTGELFF
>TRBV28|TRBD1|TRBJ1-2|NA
TGTGCCAGCAGCGGGACAGGGTATGGCTACACCTTC
CASSGTGYGYTF
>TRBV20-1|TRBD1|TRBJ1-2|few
TGCAGTGTTCAGGACAGGGCTGGCTACACCTTC
CSVQDRAGYTF
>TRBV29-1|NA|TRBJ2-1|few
TGCAGCGTTGAAGATGCGGACGGGAGTTCCTACAATGAGCAGTTCTTC
CSVEDADGSSYNEQFF
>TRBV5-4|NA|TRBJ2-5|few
TGTGCCAGCGCTCGAGGGGGAGAGACCCAGTACTTC
CASARGGETQYF
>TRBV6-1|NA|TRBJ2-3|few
TGTGCCAGCAGTGAATCCCGGCAGGGAACAGATACGCAGTATTTT
CASSESRQGTDTQYF
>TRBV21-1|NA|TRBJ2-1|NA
TGTGCCAGCAGGACTAGCGCGGGCAATGAGCAGTTCTTC
CASRTSAGNEQFF
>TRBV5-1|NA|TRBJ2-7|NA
TGCGCCAGCAGCTTGGCTCCCAGGGAGTTTCACAACGAGCAGTACTTC
CASSLAPREFHNEQYF
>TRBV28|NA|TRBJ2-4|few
TGTGCCAGCAGTTTGAGCGGGACAGGTGGAAACATTCAGTACTTC
CASSLSGTGGNIQYF
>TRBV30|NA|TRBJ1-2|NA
TGTGCCTGGAGTTATGAGGCAGGGTTGTACTATGGCTACACCTTC
CAWSYEAGLYYGYTF
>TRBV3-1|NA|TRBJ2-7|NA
TGTGCCAGCATACCCGAACCCGGGGCAGGGCGAAACCCGTGGGACGAGCAGTACTTC
CASIPEPGAGRNPWDEQYF
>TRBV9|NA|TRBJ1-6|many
TGTGCCAGCAGCGCCCTAGGACAGACCGATTCACCCCTCCACTTT
CASSALGQTDSPLHF
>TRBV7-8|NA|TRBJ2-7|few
TGTGCCAGCAGCCCGTGGGGACTCTCTGACGAGCAGTACTTC
CASSPWGLSDEQYF
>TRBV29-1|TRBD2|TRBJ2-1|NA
TGCAGCGTCACCCCCCAGCGGGGGGAGAACAATGAGCAGTTCTTC
CSVTPQRGENNEQFF
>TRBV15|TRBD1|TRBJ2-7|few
TGTGCCACCAGCGCGCGACAGGGTCGGCTCGAGCAGTACTTC
CATSARQGRLEQYF
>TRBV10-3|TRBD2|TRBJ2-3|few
TGTGCCATCAGTGAGGGAGCTACCGGGACTAGCGGGTTAGGTACAGATACGCAGTATTTT
CAISEGATGTSGLGTDTQYF
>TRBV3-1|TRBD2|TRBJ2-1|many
TGTGCCAGCAGCCAAGGACTAGCGGGAGGGTCCTACAATGAGCAGTTCTTC
CASSQGLAGGSYNEQFF
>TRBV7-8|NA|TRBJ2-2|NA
TGTGCCAGCAGCTCTCGGATGGGTAGGACCGGGGAGCTGTTTTTT
CASSSRMGRTGELFF
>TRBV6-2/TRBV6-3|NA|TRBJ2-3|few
TGTGCCAGCAGTGGGGACGTTAAAGATACGCAGTATTTT
CASSGDVKDTQYF
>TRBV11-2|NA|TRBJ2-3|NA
TGTGCCAGCAGCTTAGAGGGGGCGTTAAGGGTTCCCACAGATACGCAGTATTTT
CASSLEGALRVPTDTQYF